The source of this TCR beta chain is a study of cytomegalovirus exposure and HLA in healthy donors. The germline CDR1 and CDR2 sequences are SGHAT and FQNNGV. V trimming: 4 bases; J trimming: 3 bases; junction bases outside the gene matches: 7. The CDR3 loop spans 15 amino acids. A multiplex PCR was run with 60 Vbeta primers and 13 Jbeta primers. Here immunoSEQ multiplex PCR was the method, and the copy in TCRdb shows in-frame clones only, minus some. The sample consists of just over 200,000 clones, roughly three quarters of them appearing once. Sequenced sample: PBMCs. This sequence joins TRBV11-2 and TRBJ2-7; 9 bases line up with TRBD1. The source of this sequence is a man between 50 and 59 years old in good health and CMV-seronegative. The CDR3 region has the DNA TGTGCCAGCAGCTCCGTGGACAGGGGACGCTACGAGCAGTACTTC. It specifies CASSSVDRGRYEQYF.